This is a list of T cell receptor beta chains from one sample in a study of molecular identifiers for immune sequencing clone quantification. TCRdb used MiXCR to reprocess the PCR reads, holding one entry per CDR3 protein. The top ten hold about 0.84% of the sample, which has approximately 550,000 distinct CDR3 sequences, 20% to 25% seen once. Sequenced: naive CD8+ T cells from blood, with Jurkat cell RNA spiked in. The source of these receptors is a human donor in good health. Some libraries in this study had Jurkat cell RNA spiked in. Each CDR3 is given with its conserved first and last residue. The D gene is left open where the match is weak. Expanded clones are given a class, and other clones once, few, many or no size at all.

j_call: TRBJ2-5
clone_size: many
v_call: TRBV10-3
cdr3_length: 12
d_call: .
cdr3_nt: TGTGCCATCTCGAGGGCGGGTGAGACCCAGTACTTC
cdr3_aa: CAISRAGETQYF

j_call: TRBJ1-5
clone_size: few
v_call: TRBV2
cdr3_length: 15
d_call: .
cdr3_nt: TGTGCCAGCAGTGAAGGACAGACTATCCCGGGGCCCCAGCATTTT
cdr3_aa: CASSEGQTIPGPQHF

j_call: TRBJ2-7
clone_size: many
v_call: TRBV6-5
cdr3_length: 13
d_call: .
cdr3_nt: TGTGCCAGTACCCCGGGACCCCACTACGAGCAGTACTTC
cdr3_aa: CASTPGPHYEQYF

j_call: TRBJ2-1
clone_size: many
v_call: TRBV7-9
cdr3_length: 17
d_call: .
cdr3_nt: TGTGCCAGCAGCTTAGTGTGGTCTAGCGACCCCTACAATGAGCAGTTCTTC
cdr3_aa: CASSLVWSSDPYNEQFF

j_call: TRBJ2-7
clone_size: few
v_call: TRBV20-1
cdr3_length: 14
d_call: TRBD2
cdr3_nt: TGCAGTGCTAGAGATCGGGGGGTGATCTACGAGCAGTACTTC
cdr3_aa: CSARDRGVIYEQYF

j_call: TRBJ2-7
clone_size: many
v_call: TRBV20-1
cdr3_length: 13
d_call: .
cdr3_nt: TGCAGTGCTCGCCGGGACACCGACTACGAGCAGTACTTC
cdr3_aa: CSARRDTDYEQYF

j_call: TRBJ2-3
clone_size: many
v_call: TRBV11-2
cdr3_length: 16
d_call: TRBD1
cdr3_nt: TGTGCCAGCAGCTTTTGGCGGGACAGGGCCACAGATACGCAGTATTTT
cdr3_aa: CASSFWRDRATDTQYF

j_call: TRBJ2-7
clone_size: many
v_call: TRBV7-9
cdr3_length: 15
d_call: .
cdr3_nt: TGTGCCAGCAGCTCCTCGACAAGTTCCTCCTACGAGCAGTACTTC
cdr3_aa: CASSSSTSSSYEQYF

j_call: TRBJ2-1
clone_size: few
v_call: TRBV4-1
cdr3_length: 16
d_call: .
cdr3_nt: TGCGCCAGCAGCCGAACGGCAGGACAGCCCACCGATGAGCAGTTCTTC
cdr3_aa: CASSRTAGQPTDEQFF

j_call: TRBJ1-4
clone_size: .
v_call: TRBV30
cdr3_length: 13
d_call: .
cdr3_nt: TGTGCCCGGAGCCATGCAACTAATGAAAAACTGTTTTTT
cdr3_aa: CARSHATNEKLFF